This passage covers 8 T cell receptor beta chains from one sample sequenced in a study of low-dose radiotherapy and immunotherapy resistance in tumors. Primers targeting TRAV and TRBV primed first-strand cDNA, covering alpha and beta chains. With a V-primer adapter and a constant-region primer, TCRs were amplified for approximately 19 PCR cycles. MiXCR was run by TCRdb on the reads, yielding one entry per CDR3 protein. The table includes about 20,000 distinct CDR3 sequences, around 72% detected once. All receptors come from a human donor with advanced metastatic prostate, ovarian, gallbladder or colorectal cancer (not recorded which). This table probably holds off-target reads from a library built for another chain.

The chain recombines TRBV5-1 with TRBJ2-1; D is ambiguous. This CDR3 spans 14 amino acids. Germline V gene sequence: CDR1 SGHRS, CDR2 YFSETQ. The V and J ends lost 0 bases and 2 bases respectively, with 6 bases between them. This CDR3 reads CASSLGSAYNEQFF. In DNA form, the CDR3 reads TGCGCCAGCAGCTTGGGGAGCGCCTACAATGAGCAGTTCTTC.

This clonotype has a handful of counts. The rearrangement joins TRBV5-1 to TRBJ1-1; D is perhaps TRBD1 (6 bases). Germline loops: CDR1 SGHRS, CDR2 YFSETQ. Trimming removed 0 bases at V and 1 base at J, with 10 bases between. The CDR3 totals 15 residues. CDR3 sequence: CASSLVRGQNTEAFF. In nucleotides, the CDR3 is TGCGCCAGCAGCTTGGTAAGGGGACAGAACACTGAAGCTTTCTTT.

The chain uses TRBV6-5 and TRBJ2-5; D is perhaps TRBD2 (6 bases). Trimming removed 5 bases at V and 3 bases at J, with 16 bases between. This CDR3 is 15 amino acids long. From germline, CDR1 is MNHEY and CDR2 SVGAGI. CDR3: CASSEQGTSEETQYF. The CDR3 DNA reads as TGTGCCAGCAGTGAACAAGGGACTTCGGAAGAGACCCAGTACTTC.

V is TRBV2 and J is TRBJ1-5; D is undetermined. The CDR3 has 14 amino acids. The germline V gene has CDR1 SNHLY and CDR2 FYNNEI. V gave up 0 bases and J gave up 6 bases, with 9 bases separating them. The CDR3, as DNA: TGTGCCAGCAGTGAAGCGTTACGAGTTCAGCCCCAGCATTTT. Its protein product is CASSEALRVQPQHF.

The gene calls are TRBV18 and TRBJ2-7, with D maybe TRBD1 (5 bases). There are 13 residues in the CDR3. V lost 2 bases to trimming and J lost 2 bases, with 7 bases between them. The germline V gene encodes CDR1 KGHSH and CDR2 LQKENI. This CDR3 is CASSPDRAYEQYF. CDR3 bases: TGTGCCAGCTCACCAGACAGAGCCTACGAGCAGTACTTC. Based on the CDR3 plus reference TRBV18 and TRBJ2-7, the full variable domain is NAGVMQNPRHLVRRRGQEARLRCSPMKGHSHVYWYRQLPEEGLKFMVYLQKENIIDESGMPKERFSAEFPKEGPSILRIQQVVRGDSAAYFCASSPDRAYEQYFGPGTRLTVT.

The chain employs TRBV3-1 and TRBJ2-7; D not certain. V was pared by 4 bases and J by 3 bases, with 10 bases between. The CDR3 covers 13 residues. Germline values: CDR1 LGHDT, CDR2 YNNKEL (reference sequence). CDR3 amino acids: CASSPWPFYEQYF. DNA for the CDR3: TGTGCCAGCAGCCCGTGGCCCTTCTACGAGCAGTACTTC.

This clonotype was counted once. The chain has TRBV25-1 and TRBJ1-1; D uncertain. This CDR3 contains 14 residues. The germline V and J ends were trimmed by 3 bases and 1 base, with 9 bases remaining between them. Germline V CDR1 and CDR2: MGHDK, SYGVNS. This CDR3 is CASSETRENTEAFF. The CDR3 nucleotides are TGTGCCAGCAGTGAGACCCGGGAGAACACTGAAGCTTTCTTT.

The J gene is TRBJ1-1, the V gene TRBV5-6; 7 bases are a match to TRBD1. CDR1 and CDR2 (germline): SGHDT, YYEEEE. This CDR3 contains 13 residues. J gave up 3 bases and V 3 bases, and 2 bases lay outside the gene matches. CDR3 loop: CASSSTGHTEAFF. The DNA for the CDR3 is TGTGCCAGCAGCTCGACAGGGCACACTGAAGCTTTCTTT.